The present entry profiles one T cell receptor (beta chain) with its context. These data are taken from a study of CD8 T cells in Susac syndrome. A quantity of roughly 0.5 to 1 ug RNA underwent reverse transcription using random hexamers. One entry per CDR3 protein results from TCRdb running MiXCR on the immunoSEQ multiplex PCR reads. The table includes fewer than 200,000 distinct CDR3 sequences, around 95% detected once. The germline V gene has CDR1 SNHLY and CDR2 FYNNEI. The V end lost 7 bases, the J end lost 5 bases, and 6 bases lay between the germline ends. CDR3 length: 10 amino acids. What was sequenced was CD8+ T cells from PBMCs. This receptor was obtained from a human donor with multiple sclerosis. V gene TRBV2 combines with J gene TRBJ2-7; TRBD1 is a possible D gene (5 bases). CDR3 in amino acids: CASKGNEQYF. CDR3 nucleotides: TGTGCCAGCAAGGGGAACGAGCAGTACTTC.